This TCR beta chain was sequenced in a study of OX40 agonist ivuxolimab in advanced cancers. The table came from immunoSEQ multiplex PCR; TCRdb's copy has only in-frame clones and leaves some out. The table includes about 98,000 clones, 87% detected once. CDR1 and CDR2 (germline): SGHRS, YFSETQ. V trimming: 5 bases; J trimming: 8 bases; junction bases outside the gene matches: 12. This CDR3 has 14 amino acids. The source material was CD4+ or CD8+ T cells sorted from blood, sampled in a trial of the OX40 agonist ivuxolimab. The V gene is TRBV5-1, the J gene TRBJ1-2; 7 positions match TRBD1. This sequence was found in an adult with an advanced solid tumor such as melanoma, head and neck, liver or kidney cancer. The CDR3, as DNA: TGCGCCAGCAGACCTAGACAGGGAATAAGGGGCTACACCTTC. Translated, it gives CASRPRQGIRGYTF. Using reference TRBV5-1 and TRBJ1-2 for the parts outside the CDR3, the full variable domain is KAGVTQTPRYLIKTRGQQVTLSCSPISGHRSVSWYQQTPGQGLQFLFEYFSETQRNKGNFPGRFSGRQFSNSRSEMNVSTLELGDSALYLCASRPRQGIRGYTFGSGTRLTVV.